The next 7 T cell receptor beta chains were all read from a single sample in a study of cytomegalovirus exposure and HLA in healthy donors. PCR used 60 Vbeta primers and 13 Jbeta primers. Here immunoSEQ multiplex PCR was the method, and the copy in TCRdb shows in-frame clones only, minus some. The sample has approximately 240,000 clones; around 89% are singletons. Sample: PBMCs. All receptors come from a woman aged 18-30 years in good health and CMV-seronegative.

The J gene is TRBJ1-1, the V gene TRBV10-3, with 9 bases aligning to TRBD1. Germline assignment: CDR1 ENHRY and CDR2 SYGVKD. The CDR3 is made up of 13 amino acids. Losses at the gene ends were 9 bases for V and 1 base for J; bases not matched to a gene: 3. As DNA, the CDR3 is TGTGCCATAGGGACAGGGAAGAACACTGAAGCTTTCTTT. It encodes CAIGTGKNTEAFF.

This clone showed up just a few times. The sample contains more than one DNA sequence encoding this CDR3. This chain uses TRBV4-3 with TRBJ1-1; TRBD1 matches at 7 bases. V was pared by 0 bases and J by 4 bases, with 5 bases of the junction left unmatched. The CDR3 runs 15 residues. In germline, CDR1 is LGHNA, CDR2 YSLEER. The CDR3 here is CASSQDTGVGTEAFF. CDR3 bases: TGCGCCAGCAGCCAAGATACAGGGGTTGGCACTGAAGCTTTCTTT.

The chain employs TRBV27 and TRBJ2-7; 8 bases are a match to TRBD1. This CDR3 comprises 14 residues. V dropped 7 bases and J dropped 9; count of bases not matched to a gene: 14. Germline-derived CDR1 and CDR2 are MNHEY and SMNVEV (reference sequence). CDR3 protein: CASTRDRGSYVQYF. The CDR3 DNA reads TGTGCCAGCACCCGCGACAGGGGAAGTTATGTGCAGTACTTC.

The chain employs TRBV19 and TRBJ2-1, with D possibly being TRBD1 (7 bases). Germline CDR1 and CDR2: LNHDA and SQIVND (reference sequence). V lost 8 bases and J 8 bases, leaving 16 bases between the germline ends. This CDR3 is 13 amino acids long. The CDR3 bases are TGTGCCAGTCGGAGGGGGCTTTTTGATGAGCAGTTCTTC. Translated, it gives CASRRGLFDEQFF. Drawing the rest from reference TRBV19 and TRBJ2-1, the complete variable domain is DGGITQSPKYLFRKEGQNVTLSCEQNLNHDAMYWYRQDPGQGLRLIYYSQIVNDFQKGDIAEGYSVSREKKESFPLTVTSAQKNPTAFYLCASRRGLFDEQFFGPGTRLTVL.

This clone appeared a few times. The V gene is TRBV2, the J gene TRBJ1-2; perhaps TRBD1 as D (5 bases). The CDR3 covers 13 residues. With 4 bases removed from V and 7 bases from J, the gap between germline ends came to 13 bases. Germline CDR1 SNHLY, CDR2 FYNNEI. The CDR3: CASSGRGQGGYTF. Here the CDR3 DNA reads TGTGCCAGCAGTGGGAGGGGCCAGGGTGGCTACACCTTC.

The count of this clone is one. The chain recombines TRBV4-1 with TRBJ2-1, with 9 positions matching TRBD2. CDR1 MGHRA and CDR2 YSYEKL come from the germline V gene. The CDR3 length is 16 residues. The trim removed 2 bases at V and 3 bases at J, leaving 5 bases unmatched. The CDR3 sequence is CASSQKGTSHYNEQFF. For the CDR3, the DNA is TGCGCCAGCAGCCAAAAAGGGACTAGCCACTACAATGAGCAGTTCTTC.

This rearrangement joins TRBV19 to TRBJ2-1, with 13 nucleotides matching TRBD2. V lost 6 bases and J lost 7; bases outside the gene matches: 6. The CDR3 covers 15 residues. The germline V gene encodes CDR1 LNHDA and CDR2 SQIVND (reference sequence). The CDR3: CASSLTSGRGNEQFF. CDR3 bases: TGTGCCAGTAGCCTCACTAGCGGGAGGGGTAATGAGCAGTTCTTC.